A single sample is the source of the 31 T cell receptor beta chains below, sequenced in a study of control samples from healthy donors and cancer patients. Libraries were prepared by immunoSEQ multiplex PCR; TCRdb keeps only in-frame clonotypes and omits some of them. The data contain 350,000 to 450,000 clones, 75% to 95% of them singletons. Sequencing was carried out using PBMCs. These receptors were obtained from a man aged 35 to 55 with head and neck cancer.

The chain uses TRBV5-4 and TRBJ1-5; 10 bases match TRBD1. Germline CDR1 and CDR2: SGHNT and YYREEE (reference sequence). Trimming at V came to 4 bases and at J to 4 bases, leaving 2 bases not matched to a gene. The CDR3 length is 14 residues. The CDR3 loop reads CASSRQGANQPQHF. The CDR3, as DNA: TGTGCCAGCAGCAGACAGGGGGCGAATCAGCCCCAGCATTTT. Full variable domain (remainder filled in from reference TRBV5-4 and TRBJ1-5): ETGVTQSPTHLIKTRGQQVTLRCSSQSGHNTVSWYQQALGQGPQFIFQYYREEENGRGNFPPRFSGLQFPNYSSELNVNALELDDSALYLCASSRQGANQPQHFGDGTRLSIL.

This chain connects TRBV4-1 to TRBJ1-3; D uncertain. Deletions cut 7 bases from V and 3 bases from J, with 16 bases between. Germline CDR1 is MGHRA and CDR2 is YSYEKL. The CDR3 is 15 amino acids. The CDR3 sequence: CASTQSRGIGNTIYF. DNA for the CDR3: TGCGCCAGCACCCAGTCGCGGGGAATTGGAAACACCATATATTTT.

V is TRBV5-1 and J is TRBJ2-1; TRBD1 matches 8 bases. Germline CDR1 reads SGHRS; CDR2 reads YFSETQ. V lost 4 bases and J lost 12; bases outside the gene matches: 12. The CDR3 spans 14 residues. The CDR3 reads CASSISSGGPGQFF. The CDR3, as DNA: TGCGCCAGCAGCATCTCCTCAGGGGGCCCAGGGCAGTTCTTC.

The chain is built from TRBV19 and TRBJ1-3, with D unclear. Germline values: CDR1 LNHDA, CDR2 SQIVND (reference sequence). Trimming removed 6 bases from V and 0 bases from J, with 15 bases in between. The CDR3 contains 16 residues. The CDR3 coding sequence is TGTGCCAGTAGCCGGCGGTTAGGGAACTCTGGAAACACCATATATTTT. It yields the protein CASSRRLGNSGNTIYF.

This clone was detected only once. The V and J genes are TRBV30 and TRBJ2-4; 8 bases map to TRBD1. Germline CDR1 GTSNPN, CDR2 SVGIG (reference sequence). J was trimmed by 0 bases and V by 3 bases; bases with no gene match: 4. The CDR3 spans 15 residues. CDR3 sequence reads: CAWREDRVAKNIQYF. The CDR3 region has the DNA TGTGCCTGGAGAGAGGACAGGGTAGCCAAAAACATTCAGTACTTC.

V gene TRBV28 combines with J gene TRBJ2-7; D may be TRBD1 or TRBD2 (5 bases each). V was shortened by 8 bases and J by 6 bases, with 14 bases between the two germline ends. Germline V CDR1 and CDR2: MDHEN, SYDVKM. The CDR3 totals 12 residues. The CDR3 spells CASHRDDREQYF. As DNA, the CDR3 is TGTGCCAGCCACCGGGACGACCGCGAGCAGTACTTC.

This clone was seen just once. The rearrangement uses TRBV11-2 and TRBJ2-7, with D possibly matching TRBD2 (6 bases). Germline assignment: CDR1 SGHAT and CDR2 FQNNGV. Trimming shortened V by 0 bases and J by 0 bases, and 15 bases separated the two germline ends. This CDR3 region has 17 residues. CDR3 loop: CASSLDGSKTSSYEQYF. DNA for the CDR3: TGTGCCAGCAGCTTAGATGGGAGCAAGACTAGCTCCTACGAGCAGTACTTC.

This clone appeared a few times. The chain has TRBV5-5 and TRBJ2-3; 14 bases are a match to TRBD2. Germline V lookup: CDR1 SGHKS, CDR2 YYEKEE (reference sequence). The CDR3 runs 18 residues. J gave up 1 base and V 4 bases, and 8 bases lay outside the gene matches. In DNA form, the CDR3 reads TGTGCCAGCAGCCACGGACTAGCGGGAGGCGCCGGCACAGATACGCAGTATTTT. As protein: CASSHGLAGGAGTDTQYF.

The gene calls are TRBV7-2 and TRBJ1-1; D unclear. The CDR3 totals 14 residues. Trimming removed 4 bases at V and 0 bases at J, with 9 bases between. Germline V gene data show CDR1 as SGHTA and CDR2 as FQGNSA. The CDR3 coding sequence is TGTGCCAGCAGCTCGGGAATCTTGAACACTGAAGCTTTCTTT. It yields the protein CASSSGILNTEAFF.

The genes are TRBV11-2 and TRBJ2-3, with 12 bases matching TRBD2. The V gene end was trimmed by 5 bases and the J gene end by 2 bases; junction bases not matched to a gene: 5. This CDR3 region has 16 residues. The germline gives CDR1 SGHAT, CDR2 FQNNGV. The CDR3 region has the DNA TGTGCCAGCAGCCCGACTAGCGGGGGAGCCACAGATACGCAGTATTTT. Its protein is CASSPTSGGATDTQYF.

CDR3 nucleotides: TGTGCCAGCAGTTTAAGAGGGGGGAACACCGGGGAGCTGTTTTTT. Translated: CASSLRGGNTGELFF. The chain is built from TRBV25-1 and TRBJ2-2, with D maybe TRBD1 (6 bases). This CDR3 has 15 residues. V was cut by 5 bases and J by 1 base, with 11 bases left in between. Germline assignment: CDR1 MGHDK and CDR2 SYGVNS.

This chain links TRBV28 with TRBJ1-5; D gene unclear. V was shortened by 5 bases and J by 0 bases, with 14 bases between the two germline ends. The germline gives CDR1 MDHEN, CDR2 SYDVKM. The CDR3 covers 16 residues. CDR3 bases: TGTGCCAGCAGTCGCTCTTCGGGGTTTAGCAATCAGCCCCAGCATTTT. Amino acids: CASSRSSGFSNQPQHF.

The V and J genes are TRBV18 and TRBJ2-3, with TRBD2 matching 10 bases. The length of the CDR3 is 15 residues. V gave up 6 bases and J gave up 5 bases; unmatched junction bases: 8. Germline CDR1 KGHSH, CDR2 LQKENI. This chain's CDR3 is CASSDRASGRDTQYF. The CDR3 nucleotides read TGTGCCAGCTCTGATAGGGCTAGCGGGAGAGATACGCAGTATTTT. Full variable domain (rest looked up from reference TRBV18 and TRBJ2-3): NAGVMQNPRHLVRRRGQEARLRCSPMKGHSHVYWYRQLPEEGLKFMVYLQKENIIDESGMPKERFSAEFPKEGPSILRIQQVVRGDSAAYFCASSDRASGRDTQYFGPGTRLTVL.

The CDR3 here is CASSEASRKSPGNTIYF. Here the CDR3 DNA reads TGTGCCAGCAGTGAAGCGTCGAGGAAGAGCCCTGGAAACACCATATATTTT. The chain joins TRBV6-1 to TRBJ1-3; D uncertain. The CDR3 totals 17 residues. Trimming took 0 bases from V and 2 from J, leaving 14 bases between them. CDR1 is MNHNS and CDR2 is SASEGT in the germline V gene.

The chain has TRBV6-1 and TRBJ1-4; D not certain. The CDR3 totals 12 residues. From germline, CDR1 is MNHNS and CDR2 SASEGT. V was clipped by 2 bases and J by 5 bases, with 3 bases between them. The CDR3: CASSEHNEKLFF. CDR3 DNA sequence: TGTGCCAGCAGTGAACACAATGAAAAACTGTTTTTT.

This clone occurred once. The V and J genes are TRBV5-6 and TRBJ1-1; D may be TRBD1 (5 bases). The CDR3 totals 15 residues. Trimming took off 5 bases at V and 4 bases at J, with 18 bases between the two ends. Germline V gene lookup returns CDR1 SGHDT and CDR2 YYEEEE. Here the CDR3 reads CASSPRGPWGTEAFF. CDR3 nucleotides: TGTGCCAGCAGTCCAAGGGGCCCTTGGGGCACTGAAGCTTTCTTT.

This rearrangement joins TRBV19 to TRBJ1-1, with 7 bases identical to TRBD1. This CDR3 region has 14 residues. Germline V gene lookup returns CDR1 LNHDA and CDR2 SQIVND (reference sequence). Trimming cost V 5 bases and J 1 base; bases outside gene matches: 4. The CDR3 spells CASSGQASNTEAFF. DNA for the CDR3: TGTGCCAGTAGTGGACAGGCCTCGAACACTGAAGCTTTCTTT.

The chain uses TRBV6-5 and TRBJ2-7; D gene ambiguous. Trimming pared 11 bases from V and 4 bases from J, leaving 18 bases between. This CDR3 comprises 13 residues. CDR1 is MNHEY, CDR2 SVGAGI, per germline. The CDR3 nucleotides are TGTGCCGCCTTTCAAGGGAATCGTTACGAGCAGTACTTC. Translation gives CAAFQGNRYEQYF.

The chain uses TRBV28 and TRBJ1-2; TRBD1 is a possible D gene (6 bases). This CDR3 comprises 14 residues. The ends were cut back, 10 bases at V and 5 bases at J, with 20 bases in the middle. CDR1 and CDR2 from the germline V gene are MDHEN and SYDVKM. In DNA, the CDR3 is TGTGCCACAGACTCAGGGGCGTGGGCGTATGGCTACACCTTC. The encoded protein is CATDSGAWAYGYTF.

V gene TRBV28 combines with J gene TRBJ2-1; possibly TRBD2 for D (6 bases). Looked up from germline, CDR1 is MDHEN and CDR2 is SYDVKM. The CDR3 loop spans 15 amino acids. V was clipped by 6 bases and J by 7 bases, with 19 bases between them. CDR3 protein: CASRYIGRAGNEQFF. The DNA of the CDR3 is TGTGCCAGCAGATACATCGGACGGGCGGGGAATGAGCAGTTCTTC.

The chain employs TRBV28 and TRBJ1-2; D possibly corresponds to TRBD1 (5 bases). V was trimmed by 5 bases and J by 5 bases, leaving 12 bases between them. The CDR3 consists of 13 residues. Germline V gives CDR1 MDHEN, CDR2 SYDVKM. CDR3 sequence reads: CASSKGREYGYTF. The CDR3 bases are TGTGCCAGCAGTAAGGGGCGGGAGTATGGCTACACCTTC.

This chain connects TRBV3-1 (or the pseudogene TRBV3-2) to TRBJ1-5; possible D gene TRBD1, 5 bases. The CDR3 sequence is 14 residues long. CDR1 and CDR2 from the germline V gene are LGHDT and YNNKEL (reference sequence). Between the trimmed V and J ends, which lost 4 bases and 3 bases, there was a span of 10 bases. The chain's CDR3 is CASSLGRFNQPQHF. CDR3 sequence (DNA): TGTGCCAGCAGCCTGGGACGCTTCAATCAGCCCCAGCATTTT.

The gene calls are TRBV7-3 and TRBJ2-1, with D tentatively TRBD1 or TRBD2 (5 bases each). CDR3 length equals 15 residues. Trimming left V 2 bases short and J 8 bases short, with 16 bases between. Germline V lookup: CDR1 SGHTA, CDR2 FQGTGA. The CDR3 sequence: CASSLGGGVIDEQFF. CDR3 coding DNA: TGTGCCAGCAGCTTAGGTGGGGGAGTTATTGATGAGCAGTTCTTC.

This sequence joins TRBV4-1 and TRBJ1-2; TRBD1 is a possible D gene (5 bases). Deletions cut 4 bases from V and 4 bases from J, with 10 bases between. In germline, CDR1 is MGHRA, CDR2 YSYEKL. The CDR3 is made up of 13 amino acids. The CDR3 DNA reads TGCGCCAGCAGCCCCCGGGACCTCTATGGCTACACCTTC. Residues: CASSPRDLYGYTF.

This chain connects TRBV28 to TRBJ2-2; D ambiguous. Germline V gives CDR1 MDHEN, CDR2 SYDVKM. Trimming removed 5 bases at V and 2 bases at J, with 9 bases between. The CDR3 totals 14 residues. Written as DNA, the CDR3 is TGTGCCAGCAGTGTACAAGAAAACACCGGGGAGCTGTTTTTT. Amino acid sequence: CASSVQENTGELFF.

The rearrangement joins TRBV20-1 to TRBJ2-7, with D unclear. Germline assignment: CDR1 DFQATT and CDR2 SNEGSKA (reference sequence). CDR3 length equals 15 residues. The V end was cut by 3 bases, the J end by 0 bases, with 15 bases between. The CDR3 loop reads CSASVPRYTSYEQYF. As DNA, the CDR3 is TGCAGTGCTAGTGTCCCCCGTTACACCTCCTACGAGCAGTACTTC.

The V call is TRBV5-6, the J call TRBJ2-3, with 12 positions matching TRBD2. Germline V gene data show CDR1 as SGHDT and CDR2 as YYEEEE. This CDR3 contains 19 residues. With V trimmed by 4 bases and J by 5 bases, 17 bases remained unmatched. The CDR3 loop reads CASSPTAQTSGRAVDTQYF. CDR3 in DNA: TGTGCCAGCAGCCCAACCGCTCAGACTAGCGGGAGAGCCGTAGATACGCAGTATTTT.

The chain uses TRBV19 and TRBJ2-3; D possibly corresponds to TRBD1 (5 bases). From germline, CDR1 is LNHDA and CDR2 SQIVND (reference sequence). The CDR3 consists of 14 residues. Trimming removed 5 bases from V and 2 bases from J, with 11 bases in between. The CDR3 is CASSSRQITDTQYF. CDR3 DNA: TGTGCCAGTAGTTCTCGACAGATCACAGATACGCAGTATTTT.

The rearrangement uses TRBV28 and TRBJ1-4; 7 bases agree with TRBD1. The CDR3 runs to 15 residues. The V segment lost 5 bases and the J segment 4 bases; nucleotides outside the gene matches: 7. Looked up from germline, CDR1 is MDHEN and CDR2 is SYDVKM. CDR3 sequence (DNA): TGTGCCAGCAGTACCTTGACAGGGTTTAATGAAAAACTGTTTTTT. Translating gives CASSTLTGFNEKLFF.

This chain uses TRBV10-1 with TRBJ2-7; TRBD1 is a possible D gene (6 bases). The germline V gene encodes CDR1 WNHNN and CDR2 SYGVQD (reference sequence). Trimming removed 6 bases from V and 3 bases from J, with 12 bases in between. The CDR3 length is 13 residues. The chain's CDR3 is CASSLDSSYEQYF. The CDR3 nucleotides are TGCGCCAGCAGCCTGGACAGCAGCTACGAGCAGTACTTC.

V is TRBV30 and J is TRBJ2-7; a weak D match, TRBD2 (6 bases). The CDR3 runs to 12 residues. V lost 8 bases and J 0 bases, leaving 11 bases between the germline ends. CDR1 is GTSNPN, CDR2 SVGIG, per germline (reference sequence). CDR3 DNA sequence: TGTGCCCACACGGGGGACTCCTACGAGCAGTACTTC. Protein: CAHTGDSYEQYF.